The clone carrying this T cell receptor beta chain was counted at least ten times. This sample was taken from a study of T cells after yellow fever vaccination. Findings and limits, study-wide: There were almost no vaccine-responding clonotypes detectable in the sorted memory subsets on day 0. Clones that expanded after primary vaccination mostly reappeared after the booster (96% CD4, approximately 87% CD8).

The germline gives CDR1 DFQATT, CDR2 SNEGSKA (reference sequence). There are 14 residues in the CDR3. The V gene end was trimmed by 6 bases and the J gene end by 9 bases; junction bases not matched to a gene: 12. One entry per CDR3 protein, called by TCRdb with MiXCR from the 5' RACE reads. The sample holds some 48,000 distinct CDR3 sequences, 5% to 7% seen once. The TCR sequence derives from a man aged 25 to 40 who received the YFV17D yellow fever vaccine. This chain joins TRBV20-1 and TRBJ2-5; 11 bases line up with TRBD2. Sequencing used PBMCs, either bulk or a sorted T-cell subset (CD4+, CD8+, memory, or dextramer-sorted; not recorded which), obtained 45 days after the yellow fever booster vaccination. CDR3 nucleotide sequence: TGCAGTGCCACCTCTACTAGCGGGAGATGGGCCCAGTACTTC. It is translated as CSATSTSGRWAQYF.